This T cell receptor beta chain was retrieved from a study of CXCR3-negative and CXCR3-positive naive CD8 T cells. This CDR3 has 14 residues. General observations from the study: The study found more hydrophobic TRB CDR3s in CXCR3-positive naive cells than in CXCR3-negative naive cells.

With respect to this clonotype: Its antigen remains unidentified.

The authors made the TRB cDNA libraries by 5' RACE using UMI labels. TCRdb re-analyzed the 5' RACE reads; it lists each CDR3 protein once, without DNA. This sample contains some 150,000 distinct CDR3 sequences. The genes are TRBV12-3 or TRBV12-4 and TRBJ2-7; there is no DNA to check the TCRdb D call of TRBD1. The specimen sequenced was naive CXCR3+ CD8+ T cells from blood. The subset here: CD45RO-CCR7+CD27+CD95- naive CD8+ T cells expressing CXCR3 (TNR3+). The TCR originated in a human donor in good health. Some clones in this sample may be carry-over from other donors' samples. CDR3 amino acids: CASTIQGGSYEQYF.